This T cell receptor beta chain was identified during a study of spatial heterogeneity in lung cancer. A note on this clonotype: Its antigen is not identified.

Study conclusions and caveats: Ubiquitous, expanded tumor-derived TCRs were more frequently observed in blood at resection than at follow-up.

Time point specified: sample taken at primary tumor resection. The CDR3 covers 15 residues. J was trimmed by 6 bases and V by 5 bases; bases with no gene match: 9. CDR1 SEHNR and CDR2 FQNEAQ come from the germline V gene (reference sequence). TCRdb re-called the 5' RACE reads with MiXCR, one entry per CDR3 protein. The sample lists 20,000 to 25,000 distinct CDR3 sequences; roughly 4.2% were seen once. The clonotype comes from a male donor with early-stage non-small cell lung cancer. The chain has TRBV7-9 and TRBJ2-2; 7 nucleotides agree with TRBD1. Here the sequenced sample was PBMCs, taken at surgery. The DNA of the CDR3 is TGTGCCAGCAGCGTGACAGGGTCGGACGCCGGGGAGCTGTTTTTT. As protein: CASSVTGSDAGELFF.